These 14 T cell receptor beta chains originate from one sample sequenced in a study of a mutant IDH1 vaccine in newly diagnosed glioma. Here immunoSEQ multiplex PCR was the method, and the copy in TCRdb shows in-frame clones only, minus some. The sample consists of 65,000 to 85,000 clones, more than 85% of them appearing once. These receptors' targets are unknown. As to time point: week 35, safety follow-up. Each dose delivered 300 ug of mutant IDH1 20-mer peptide subcutaneously with imiquimod. This material consisted of PBMCs, taken from a glioma patient whose treatment included an IDH1 peptide vaccine. These TCRs come from a man aged 25 to 45 with glioma.

This chain joins TRBV7-8 and TRBJ1-5, with D possibly TRBD1 on 5 matching bases. Per the germline V gene, CDR1 is SGHVS and CDR2 is FQNEAQ. The length of the CDR3 is 14 residues. The V gene lost 8 bases and the J gene lost 0 bases, with 11 bases spanning the gap. The CDR3 DNA reads as TGTGCCAGCGACAGAAAATATAGCAATCAGCCCCAGCATTTT. This translates into CASDRKYSNQPQHF.

This rearrangement joins TRBV29-1 to TRBJ2-3; 8 bases fit TRBD2. The ends lost 2 bases at V and 6 bases at J; junction bases unmatched: 1. Germline V gives CDR1 SQVTM, CDR2 ANQGSEA. The CDR3 contains 12 residues. In DNA form, the CDR3 reads TGCAGCGTTGAACCGGGAGGGGATACGCAGTATTTT. Translating gives CSVEPGGDTQYF.

The rearrangement joins TRBV11-3 to TRBJ2-5; D gene unclear. The CDR3 sequence is 13 residues long. Trimming took 5 bases from V and 5 from J, leaving 12 bases between them. CDR1 is SGHNT, CDR2 YENEEA, per germline. CDR3 protein: CASSPGGVETQYF. Written as DNA, the CDR3 is TGTGCCAGCAGCCCCGGTGGAGTGGAGACCCAGTACTTC.

This clone was detected a few times. The rearrangement uses TRBV10-2 and TRBJ2-7; 7 bases agree with TRBD2. The V gene's germline CDR1 is WSHSY and CDR2 SAAADI. V lost 8 bases and J lost 3; bases outside the gene matches: 10. The CDR3 consists of 14 residues. The CDR3 here is CASEGDYPYYEQYF. The CDR3 DNA reads TGCGCCAGCGAAGGGGACTACCCGTACTACGAGCAGTACTTC.

The rearrangement uses TRBV15 and TRBJ2-5, with 8 bases that match TRBD2. There are 15 residues in the CDR3. Losses at the gene ends were 5 bases for V and 2 bases for J; bases not matched to a gene: 7. Germline lookup yields CDR1 LNHNV and CDR2 YYDKDF (reference sequence). DNA of the CDR3: TGTGCCACCAGCGCTGAACTAGCGGTTCAAGAGACCCAGTACTTC. This gives the protein CATSAELAVQETQYF.

J is TRBJ2-3 and V is TRBV27; D ambiguous. Trimming shortened V by 5 bases and J by 6 bases, and 15 bases separated the two germline ends. The CDR3 extends over 14 amino acids. Germline V gives CDR1 MNHEY, CDR2 SMNVEV (reference sequence). The CDR3 coding sequence is TGTGCCAGCAGTGATTCTGCTACCGGTGATACGCAGTATTTT. Protein product: CASSDSATGDTQYF.

This sequence joins TRBV28 and TRBJ1-6; 8 bases align to TRBD1. CDR1 is MDHEN and CDR2 is SYDVKM in the germline V gene. J lost 5 bases, V lost 6 bases, and 6 bases had no gene match. The CDR3 has 15 residues. The CDR3 sequence is CASREQTGDNSPLHF. CDR3 sequence (DNA): TGTGCCAGCAGAGAACAGACAGGGGATAATTCACCCCTCCACTTT. The whole variable domain, remainder taken from reference TRBV28 and TRBJ1-6, is DVKVTQSSRYLVKRTGEKVFLECVQDMDHENMFWYRQDPGLGLRLIYFSYDVKMKEKGDIPEGYSVSREKKERFSLILESASTNQTSMYLCASREQTGDNSPLHFGNGTRLTVT.

V is TRBV30 and J is TRBJ2-1, with 7 bases fitting TRBD1. The CDR3 has 11 residues. The J segment lost 15 bases and the V segment lost 0 bases, leaving 5 bases of the junction unmatched. Germline loops: CDR1 GTSNPN, CDR2 SVGIG (reference sequence). Here the CDR3 reads CAWSVQGQPFF. In DNA, the CDR3 is TGTGCCTGGAGTGTACAGGGGCAGCCGTTCTTC.

This clone has just a few counts. The chain employs TRBV4-3 and TRBJ1-5; 7 nucleotides align to TRBD1. Trimming removed 4 bases from V and 10 bases from J; junction bases left unmatched: 10. Germline V gene data show CDR1 as LGHNA and CDR2 as YSLEER. The CDR3 is 14 residues long. CDR3 loop: CASSLDRAPGPQHF. For the CDR3, the DNA is TGCGCCAGCAGCCTTGACAGGGCGCCAGGCCCCCAGCATTTT.

CDR3 region: CASSYVASGRSGEQYF. The CDR3 DNA sequence: TGTGCCAGCAGTTACGTAGCTAGCGGGAGATCAGGCGAGCAGTACTTC. The chain joins TRBV6-5 to TRBJ2-7, with TRBD2 matching over 10 bases. Per the germline V gene, CDR1 is MNHEY and CDR2 is SVGAGI. CDR3 length equals 16 residues. Germline trimming cut 2 bases from V and 6 bases from J; bases unmatched to any gene: 10.

This clone was recorded a few times. This rearrangement joins TRBV30 to TRBJ2-2, with D possibly matching TRBD2 (5 bases). The V gene lost 2 bases and the J gene lost 5 bases, with 9 bases spanning the gap. This CDR3 spans 13 amino acids. Germline values: CDR1 GTSNPN, CDR2 SVGIG (reference sequence). The CDR3 loop reads CAWSLLGTGELFF. CDR3 sequence (DNA): TGTGCCTGGAGTCTACTAGGGACCGGGGAGCTGTTTTTT.

The V call is TRBV5-8, the J call TRBJ1-5; D remains unclear. Germline CDR1 and CDR2: SGHTS and YDEGEE. The germline V and J ends were trimmed by 0 bases and 3 bases, with 10 bases remaining between them. This CDR3 has 15 amino acids. The CDR3 DNA is TGTGCCAGCAGCTTGGAAGGAAGGCCCAATCAGCCCCAGCATTTT. As protein: CASSLEGRPNQPQHF.

This chain links TRBV28 with TRBJ1-2; 7 nucleotides line up with TRBD1. Looked up from germline, CDR1 is MDHEN and CDR2 is SYDVKM. This CDR3 is built from 15 residues. Losses at the gene ends were 4 bases for V and 4 bases for J; bases not matched to a gene: 9. Here the CDR3 DNA reads TGTGCCAGCAGTTATATACAGACAGGGACCTATGGCTACACCTTC. Its translation is CASSYIQTGTYGYTF.

The gene calls are TRBV6-1 and TRBJ2-7; weak D call: TRBD2 (9 bases). CDR3 length: 14 amino acids. V lost 2 bases and J lost 13, with 21 bases in between. Germline CDR1 is MNHNS and CDR2 is SASEGT. CDR3 in amino acids: CASSEHRGGLALYF. CDR3 nucleotide sequence: TGTGCCAGCAGTGAACACAGGGGGGGACTAGCTTTATACTTC.